Here is one T cell receptor (beta chain) with its context. Its antigen is as yet unknown. RNA transcripts gave rise to amplified TCR beta CDR3 regions. The study used the HTBI primer set for a first-round RT-PCR of the TCR CDR3. MiXCR, applied by TCRdb to the multiplex PCR reads, yields one record per CDR3 protein. Among about 92,000 distinct CDR3 sequences listed, about half were seen once. Graves' hyperthyroidism without ophthalmopathy progression within 18 months was termed stable. This sample was included in a study of T cells in Graves' hyperthyroidism and ophthalmopathy. V was pared by 3 bases and J by 7 bases, with 8 bases of the junction left unmatched. The CDR3 has 14 residues. Looked up from germline, CDR1 is SGHTA and CDR2 is FQGNSA. The study's findings and limits: Also found in blood were most expanded thyroid clonotypes above 0.001.

The receptor was derived from a woman in her thirties or forties with Graves' hyperthyroidism. The sample consisted of blood. The chain employs TRBV7-2 and TRBJ2-5, with 7 bases fitting TRBD2. The CDR3 bases are TGTGCCAGCAGCTTGGGTACCTCTAGCGGGACCCAGTACTTC. Its translation is CASSLGTSSGTQYF.